This TCR beta chain was identified in a study of graft-versus-host responses after intestinal transplantation. In the study overall: Recipients got multivisceral, liver-intestinal, or isolated intestinal transplants. For around 3 years after anti-thymocyte globulin induction, all recipients took tacrolimus and steroids.

The table came from immunoSEQ multiplex PCR; TCRdb's copy has only in-frame clones and leaves some out. Of over 85,000 clones in the sample, 90% to 95% were seen once. Details on this clone: Its antigen is undetermined. In the same sample, other DNA sequences code for this CDR3.

CDR3 length: 15 amino acids. Trimming pared 0 bases from V and 1 base from J, leaving 7 bases between. From germline, CDR1 is LGHNA and CDR2 YNFKEQ. General study points: Researchers found peak circulating GvH clone levels linked to early post-transplant HvG declines. Allografts from individuals with graft-donor T cell macrochimerism displayed high graft-versus-host to host-versus-graft clonal ratios.

The clonotype was recovered from a human donor who was the organ donor for an intestinal transplant. Here the sequenced sample was unstimulated CD4+ T cells sorted from spleen or lymph node cells, taken before transplant. The rearrangement joins TRBV4-2 to TRBJ2-1; unclear D gene. The CDR3: CASSQDRGSYNEQFF. DNA of the CDR3: TGTGCCAGCAGCCAAGATCGCGGATCCTACAATGAGCAGTTCTTC.